This T cell receptor beta chain was documented in a study of blood T cell repertoires in COVID-19. Overall study context: T cells, B-cell-depleted T cells, or PBMCs provided the cDNA or gDNA that served as material.

Methods used by the authors: Estimation of nucleated cell counts relied on the amplification of reference gene primers. TCRdb's table, derived via immunoSEQ multiplex PCR, lists solely in-frame clones and lacks some. V and J calls plus clone size are reproduced from that table; the DNA served to infer D and trimming. The sample includes 50,000 or so clones, 80% to 85% of them seen just once. The V gene's germline CDR1 is LGHNA and CDR2 YNFKEQ. Deletions cut 1 base from V and 12 bases from J, with 19 bases between. CDR3 length equals 16 residues. Sequencing was carried out using peripheral blood. This TCR was sampled from a man aged 65-85 years with acute or convalescent COVID-19. The chain is built from TRBV4-2 and TRBJ2-6, with D maybe TRBD2 (6 bases). CDR3 in amino acids: CASSQVTEGPAGVLTF. Written as DNA, the CDR3 is TGTGCCAGCAGCCAAGTCACGGAGGGACCAGCAGGCGTCCTGACTTTC.